The present TCR beta chain was sequenced within a study of control samples from healthy donors and cancer patients. This CDR3 comprises 15 residues. Looked up from germline, CDR1 is SGDLS and CDR2 is YYNGEE. After removal of 0 bases from V and 5 bases from J, the junction contained 5 bases not matched to a gene. This clone was seen only a few times. Using immunoSEQ multiplex PCR, the repertoire was profiled, and TCRdb retains in-frame clones only, with some absent. The sample lists 100,000 to 150,000 clones; approximately 90% were seen once. The sample comprised blood. The chain employs TRBV9 and TRBJ2-7; 10 bases fit TRBD1. The source of this sequence is a man between 18 and 35 years old in good health. The CDR3 here is CASSVGQGAWDEQYF. The CDR3 DNA reads as TGTGCCAGCAGCGTAGGACAGGGGGCGTGGGACGAGCAGTACTTC. Combining the CDR3 with reference TRBV9 and TRBJ2-7 gives the whole variable domain DSGVTQTPKHLITATGQRVTLRCSPRSGDLSVYWYQQSLDQGLQFLIQYYNGEERAKGNILERFSAQQFPDLHSELNLSSLELGDSALYFCASSVGQGAWDEQYFGPGTRLTVT.